A single T cell receptor beta chain is shown here with its context. Its binding antigen is unknown. No base qualities exist here, and no much larger clone lies one base off it. CDR1 and CDR2 are drawn from the germline V gene: SGHAT, FQNNGV. The CDR3 runs 16 residues from the cysteine to the phenylalanine. Only the CDR3 region is kept as DNA, spanning 48 bases read in frame from base 1. V loses 5 bases, J loses 0 bases, and the germline ends lie 14 bases apart. This sample was taken from a study of T-cell reconstitution after alpha-beta-depleted transplantation in children (dated by TCRdb to the mid-2010s). As for the study more broadly: Using TCR repertoire profiling, the study followed T-cell immune reconstitution in a quantitative way in children after TCRalphabeta/CD19-depleted allogeneic hematopoietic cell transplantation.

The method was PCR. Sequencing took place on an Illumina HiSeq 2500. Molecular barcoding was employed in the preparation of TCR libraries, with unique molecular identifiers being used to normalize TCRbeta repertoire quantification. Starting from the raw public reads, TCRdb applied fastp trimming at Q25, assembled clones with MiXCR and retained in-frame beta chains. Identical CDR3 protein sequences are pooled into one entry, listed with their most common genes and DNA. For this sample there are 300,000 to 400,000 distinct CDR3 sequences; about 14% appear just once. The biggest ten clones account for 4.3% of the sample.

This chain joins TRBV11-2 to TRBJ1-3, with the D gene not clear enough to name. The clonotype comes from a human donor who donated a stem cell graft to a child with Fanconi anemia. Material: PBMCs, obtained from the stem cell graft. The DNA sequence is TGTGCCAGCAGCCAGAGACGTGTCCCCTCTGGAAACACCATATATTTT. The encoded protein is CASSQRRVPSGNTIYF.